This T cell receptor beta chain is from a study of cytomegalovirus exposure and HLA in healthy donors (dated by TCRdb to 2015 to 2018). Background for the entire study: An earlier analysis of approximately 600 of the donors reported 250 to 350 Gb of sequence data and 120 million or so unique TCR beta sequences from 190 million or so T cells. An early release covering roughly 640 HLA-typed donors comprised approximately 290 gigabases of sequencing data and tens of millions of unique TCR sequences. Of the roughly 400 genotyped donors, 65% to 90% fell in the genetic ancestry cluster associated with self-reported Caucasian donors. The aim of the study was to test whether cataloging public T cell receptors could identify signatures of past pathogen exposure. The T cell repertoires of about 700 subjects were profiled by immunosequencing and related to cytomegalovirus serostatus. Along with the roughly 670-subject first cohort, a separate validation cohort of around 120 different subjects was used. The study combined high-throughput TCR immunosequencing, statistical association of individual TCRs with disease status, and machine learning to predict cytomegalovirus infection status. A later analysis re-analyzed previously published TCR beta repertoires from hundreds of donors and added high-resolution HLA genotyping to study TCR occurrence patterns. Rather than using new phenotypic data, the later analysis identified candidate immune exposures from TCR beta sequences and from how often those sequences occurred across donors. An earlier analysis of some 500 of the donors applied high-throughput TCR beta sequencing to assess whether each TCR beta V gene segment acted as functional or pseudogenic. Donor age, sex, ethnicity and CMV serostatus were compiled alongside the repertoire data. In a later genetic analysis, genome-wide SNP genotypes for about three fifths of the roughly 670 donors were used, and that subset was treated as a discovery cohort. All discovery cohort repertoires had been generated on a single sequencing platform. Class I and class II HLA loci were covered by the typing at four-digit resolution. Typing coverage differed by locus: A, B, C, DRB1 and DQB1 were typed in roughly 620-640 donors, DQA1 in 500 to 550, DPA1 in 606, and DPB1 in around 490. Four to six DR-DQ haplotypes were handled as single units for association and clustering, since linkage in the cohort was strong. On average, around 240,000 unique TCR beta nucleotide sequences were sequenced per donor among fewer than 500 genotyped donors of the cohort, with roughly 19% of those sequences being non-productive. General findings and caveats noted by the study authors: According to a later analysis, TCR association rates differed among HLA loci, with DRB1 alleles showing the most associated TCRs and HLA-C alleles showing the fewest. Because counts were too low, some 17 rarely observed V segments, including chromosome 9 orphons, were left out of the earlier analysis of some 640 of the donors. Roughly uniform sequencing depth across donors was assumed in presence/absence analyses, although this assumption may not hold. An earlier analysis of several hundred of the donors showed that most TCR beta V segments appeared in productive rearrangements either about 90% or about 30% of the time, which broadly matched IMGT annotations. A total of 150 to 200 TCR beta chains were listed by the study as associated with cytomegalovirus. Most TCR sequences were seen in very few donors, while some public TCRs were found in many individuals. For the cohort, immune exposure information was limited to CMV serostatus. The authors suggested that the approach could potentially be generalized to other disease states and immunological phenotypes. Some IMGT-functional V segments, including TRBV6-2 and TRBV6-3, could not be distinguished by the 87-base-pair reads and were therefore excluded. An association between a missense DCLRE1C variant and V-gene and J-gene trimming of TCR beta chains was found in a later genetic analysis and replicated in an independent cohort. According to a later genetic analysis, donors in an Asian-associated ancestry cluster had fewer N-insertions in productive TCRs than the approximately 650-donor mean. A later analysis reported that several top co-occurrence clusters appeared linked to parvovirus B19, influenza, CMV and Epstein-Barr virus. The sequencing pipeline was judged likely to have produced a cluster of highly shared sequence variants as a technical artifact. A few of the identified cytomegalovirus-associated TCR beta chains were confirmed in vitro to be specific for cytomegalovirus antigens. A further reported finding was that TCR beta sequences accurately predicted the HLA-A and HLA-B alleles for most subjects in the first cohort. Specific HLA alleles were associated with roughly 16,000 TCR beta sequences at a false discovery rate of 0.05 in a later analysis. A later analysis found that most CMV-associated TCR beta chains appeared HLA-restricted, with HLA associations seemingly driven largely by CMV exposure. Linkage disequilibrium might explain the correlated functional status among segregating V segments, but an unknown experimental factor could not be ruled out. Strong co-occurrence of HLA alleles, especially DR and DQ, made assigning TCR associations to individual alleles difficult. HLA typing was unavailable for some donors at each locus, so association tests used only the typed subset. A later analysis found that HLA-associated TCR beta chains were more clonally expanded and had lower generation probabilities than equally common non-associated chains. Cytomegalovirus status was reported to be diagnosed by the classifier with high specificity and sensitivity in both the original and validation cohorts. This cohort had only TCR beta chains sequenced, and the lack of alpha or paired-chain data limited which features could be detected.

This clone was seen more than once but under ten times. Its binding antigen is unknown. One base away there is no much larger clone; base qualities are not given. Receptor amplification or capture employed the immunoSEQ multiplex PCR assay. A mixture of 60 forward primers for TCR Vbeta segments and 13 reverse primers for TCR Jbeta segments was used in the multiplex PCR. A multiplex PCR assay on genomic DNA amplified the CDR3 region of rearranged TCR beta genes. The amplified TCR beta libraries were sequenced on the Illumina HiSeq System as 87-base-pair reads. In the paper's pipeline: A later analysis tallied approximately 87 million unique TCR beta chains across the 650 to 750 repertoires, and roughly 11 million of those chains were shared by two or more donors. To remove PCR and sequencing errors, raw reads were error-corrected and collapsed into unique sequences using a nearest-neighbor algorithm that merged closely related sequences. Alignment of CDR3 sequences to IMGT reference sequences was used to assign V, D and J gene segments. For a sequence to be retained, a match of at least six nucleotides to both a V gene segment and a J gene segment was required. Rearrangements were classified as productive when the CDR3 lacked stop codons and remained in frame with V and J, and all other rearrangements were classified as non-productive. Following IMGT convention, CDR3 was defined as the stretch from the second conserved V-encoded cysteine up to the conserved J-encoded phenylalanine. The earlier analysis of about 590 of the donors excluded sequences that lacked an unambiguous match to a single V gene segment. An earlier analysis of a few hundred of the donors called V segments functional above 56.7% productive rearrangements and segregating when the between-donor standard deviation exceeded 5%. To diagnose cytomegalovirus status from the catalog of TCR beta chain sequences, a statistical classification framework was built. In a later analysis, V and J genes were assigned by comparing TCR nucleotide sequences against IMGT/GENE-DB human TR gene sequences. In a later analysis, CDR3 sequences and most-parsimonious VDJ recombination scenarios were assigned using the TCRdist pipeline. In a later analysis, every TCR beta chain was defined by the combination of its CDR3 amino acid sequence and its V-gene family, and reads without a unique V-gene family were dropped. A later analysis removed several hundred highly shared, low-generation-probability nucleotide sequences to deal with suspected cross-contamination and a sequencing artifact. For each public chain, a later analysis derived a clonal expansion index from normalized ranks of inferred template counts within each repertoire. In a later analysis, generation probabilities were computed with a VDJ recombination model fitted to out-of-frame rearrangements, and the resulting probabilities were checked against IGoR. In a later analysis, TCR-TCR, TCR-HLA and TCR-CMV co-occurrence was scored with hypergeometric tests, and a repertoire-size bias correction was applied to TCR pairs. False discovery rates were estimated in a later analysis by permuting HLA or CMV assignments 20 times. A later analysis grouped co-occurring TCRs with DBSCAN, adding TCRdist sequence similarity when clustering within HLA-allele-positive subsets. Repertoires with fewer than 30,000 or more than 120,000 public chains, plus five repertoires with anomalous nucleotide sharing, were excluded from co-occurrence clustering. In TCRdb, the immuneACCESS table is reduced to in-frame sequences with V and J assigned. These tables do not hold every clone; where another copy was compared, an unresolved V gene accounts for under half, and the others remain unexplained. V and J calls plus clone size are reproduced from that table; the DNA served to infer D and trimming. This sample lists about 96,000 clones; around 64% were detected once. The ten most abundant clones make up 3.2% of the sample.

For CDR1 and CDR2, the germline V gene lists ENHRY and SYGVKD. The junction shows trimming of 10 bases on V and 5 bases on J, and the gene matches do not reach 8 bases of it. The CDR3 contains 13 residues, cysteine and phenylalanine counted. Just CDR3 DNA is preserved here, 39 bases in frame from base 1. The cohort was made up of roughly 670 healthy bone marrow donors. At the time of sampling, all cohort members were nominally healthy, though unrecorded immune exposures were likely present. The donor tested CMV seronegative and was one of the 352 seronegative cohort members. A peripheral blood sample was provided by each donor, and peripheral blood mononuclear cells were used for TCR beta sequencing. Genomic DNA extraction from the blood cell samples was performed with the Qiagen DNeasy Blood Extraction Kit.

The receptor was isolated from a man aged 55-75 years in good health and CMV-seronegative. The receptor chain draws on TRBV10-3 and TRBJ2-3, with 8 bases aligning to TRBD1. Input material: PBMCs. The DNA sequence follows: TGTGCCACCCGGGGACAGGTAATAGATACGCAGTATTTT. It encodes CATRGQVIDTQYF.